This T cell receptor beta chain was recovered during a study of T cells in Graves' hyperthyroidism and ophthalmopathy. In its sample, this clonotype was seen many times. Its specificity is unknown. General study points: Most thyroid clonotypes expanded above 0.001 appeared in blood too. Model output signaled ophthalmopathy a median around 6.9 months ahead of onset.

Using RNA transcripts as the source, TCR beta CDR3 regions were amplified. When the TCR CDR3 underwent first-round RT-PCR, the HTBI primer set was used. TCRdb re-analysed the multiplex PCR reads in MiXCR, keeping a single row per CDR3 protein. The top ten clones hold around 7.7% of a sample with more than 600,000 distinct CDR3 sequences, about a sixth of them seen once. This clonotype was obtained from a man younger than 30 with Graves' hyperthyroidism. The sample taken for sequencing was blood.

The CDR3 protein is CASSPRQDSTDTQYF. For the CDR3, the DNA is TGTGCCAGCAGTCCCCGACAGGATAGCACAGATACGCAGTATTTT. This chain uses TRBV27 with TRBJ2-3; maybe TRBD1 (6 bases). CDR3 length: 15 amino acids. Germline CDR1 MNHEY, CDR2 SMNVEV (reference sequence). Trimming took off 5 bases at V and 0 bases at J, with 12 bases between the two ends.